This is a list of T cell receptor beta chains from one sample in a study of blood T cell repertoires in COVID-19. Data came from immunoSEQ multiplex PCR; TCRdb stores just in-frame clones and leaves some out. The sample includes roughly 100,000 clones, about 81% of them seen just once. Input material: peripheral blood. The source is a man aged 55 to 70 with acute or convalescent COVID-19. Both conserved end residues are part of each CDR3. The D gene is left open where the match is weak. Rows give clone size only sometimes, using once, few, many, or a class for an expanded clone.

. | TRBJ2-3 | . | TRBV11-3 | CASSPNFLDTQYF | TGTGCCAGCAGCCCCAACTTCCTCGATACGCAGTATTTT
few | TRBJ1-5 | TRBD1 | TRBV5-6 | CASSSSDRGRIFSNQPQHF | TGTGCCAGCAGCTCCTCGGACAGGGGGCGTATTTTTAGCAATCAGCCCCAGCATTTT
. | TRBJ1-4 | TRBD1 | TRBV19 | CASSRLIGQGNEELFF | TGTGCCAGTAGCCGCTTGATCGGACAGGGTAATGAAGAACTGTTTTTT
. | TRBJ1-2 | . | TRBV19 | CASSSRTVSLDGYTF | TGTGCCAGTAGTTCTAGGACAGTTTCCCTGGATGGCTACACCTTC
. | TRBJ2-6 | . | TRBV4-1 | CASSQGSRANVLTF | TGCGCCAGCAGCCAAGGGAGCCGGGCCAACGTCCTGACTTTC
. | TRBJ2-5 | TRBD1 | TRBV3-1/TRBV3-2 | CASTYPGQGQETQYF | TGTGCCAGCACTTACCCTGGACAGGGCCAAGAGACCCAGTACTTC
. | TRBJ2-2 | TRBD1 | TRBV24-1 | CATSDFIRGTGLTGELFF | TGTGCCACCAGTGATTTTATTCGCGGGACAGGGTTGACCGGGGAGCTGTTTTTT
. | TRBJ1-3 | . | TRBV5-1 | CASSLAAANSGNTIYF | TGCGCCAGCAGCTTGGCGGCGGCAAACTCTGGAAACACCATATATTTT
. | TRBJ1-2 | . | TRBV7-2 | CASSSPSTYGYTF | TGTGCCAGCAGCTCCCCCAGTACCTATGGCTACACCTTC
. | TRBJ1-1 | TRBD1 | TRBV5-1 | CASSPDRGRETFF | TGCGCCAGCAGCCCGGACAGGGGGCGAGAAACTTTCTTT
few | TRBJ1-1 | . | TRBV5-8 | CASSLGQGKTEAFF | TGTGCCAGCAGCTTGGGGCAGGGGAAGACTGAAGCTTTCTTT
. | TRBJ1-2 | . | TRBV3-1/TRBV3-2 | CASSQAGIYTF | TGTGCCAGCAGCCAAGCGGGGATCTACACCTTC
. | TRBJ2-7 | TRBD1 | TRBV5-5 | CASSLTPGQGAYEQYF | TGTGCCAGCAGCTTGACACCGGGACAGGGGGCCTACGAGCAGTACTTC
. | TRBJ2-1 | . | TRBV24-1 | CATSDSVPYNEQFF | TGTGCCACCAGTGATTCCGTCCCCTACAATGAGCAGTTCTTC
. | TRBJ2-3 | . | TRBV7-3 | CASSLSGGTDTQYF | TGTGCCAGCAGCTTAAGCGGGGGCACAGATACGCAGTATTTT
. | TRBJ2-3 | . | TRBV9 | CASRSLGADTQYF | TGTGCCAGCAGATCGTTAGGGGCAGATACGCAGTATTTT
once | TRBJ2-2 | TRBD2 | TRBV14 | CASSQMRGVGELFF | TGTGCCAGCAGCCAGATGCGGGGGGTCGGGGAGCTGTTTTTT
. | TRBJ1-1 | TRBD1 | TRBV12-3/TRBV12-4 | CASSLQGATEAFF | TGTGCCAGCAGCCTACAGGGGGCCACTGAAGCTTTCTTT
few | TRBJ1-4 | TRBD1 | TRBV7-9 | CASSQRGHGEKLFF | TGTGCCAGCAGCCAGAGGGGGCACGGTGAAAAACTGTTTTTT
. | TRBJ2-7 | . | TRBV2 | CASSDPQGSAYEQYF | TGTGCCAGCAGTGACCCCCAGGGGTCTGCCTACGAGCAGTACTTC
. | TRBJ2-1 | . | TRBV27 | CASSLLVTGTYNEQFF | TGTGCCAGCAGTCTCCTCGTAACAGGGACCTACAATGAGCAGTTCTTC
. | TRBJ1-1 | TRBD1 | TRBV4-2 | CASSHLGQGEAFF | TGTGCCAGCAGCCACTTAGGACAGGGAGAAGCTTTCTTT
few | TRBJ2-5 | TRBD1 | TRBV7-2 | CASSLIQGAGETQYF | TGTGCCAGCAGCTTAATACAGGGGGCGGGAGAGACCCAGTACTTC
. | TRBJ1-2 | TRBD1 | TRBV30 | CAWSEDRGHGYTF | TGTGCCTGGAGCGAGGACAGGGGGCATGGCTACACCTTC
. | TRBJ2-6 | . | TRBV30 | CALHSRTAGANVLTF | TGTGCCTTGCACAGCCGGACAGCTGGGGCCAACGTCCTGACTTTC
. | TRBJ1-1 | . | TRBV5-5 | CASSFDRPREAFF | TGTGCCAGCAGCTTCGACAGGCCACGGGAAGCTTTCTTT
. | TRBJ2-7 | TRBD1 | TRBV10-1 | CASSGGQSNSYEQYF | TGCGCCAGCAGTGGGGGACAGTCAAACTCCTACGAGCAGTACTTC
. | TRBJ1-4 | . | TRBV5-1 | CASSFTGRTNEKLFF | TGCGCCAGCAGCTTTACAGGGCGGACTAATGAAAAACTGTTTTTT
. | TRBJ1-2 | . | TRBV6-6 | CASSYEAGSSGYTF | TGTGCCAGCAGTTACGAGGCGGGTTCCAGCGGCTACACCTTC
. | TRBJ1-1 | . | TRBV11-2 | CASSTQMNTEAFF | TGTGCCAGCAGCACTCAAATGAACACTGAAGCTTTCTTT
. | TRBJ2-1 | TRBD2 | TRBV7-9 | CASSLALAGGSEQFF | TGTGCCAGCAGCTTAGCTCTAGCGGGAGGGAGTGAGCAGTTCTTC
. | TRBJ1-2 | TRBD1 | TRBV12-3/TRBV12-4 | CASTDRGNYGYTF | TGTGCCAGCACCGACAGGGGGAACTATGGCTACACCTTC
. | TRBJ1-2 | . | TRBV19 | CASSIPLGGYTF | TGTGCCAGTAGTATACCACTTGGTGGCTACACCTTC
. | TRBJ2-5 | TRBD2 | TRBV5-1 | CASTTTTASGGVQETQYF | TGCGCCAGCACCACCACGACGGCAAGCGGGGGGGTTCAAGAGACCCAGTACTTC
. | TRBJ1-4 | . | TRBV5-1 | CASSSGQGITNEKLFF | TGCGCCAGCAGTTCCGGGCAGGGAATAACTAATGAAAAACTGTTTTTT
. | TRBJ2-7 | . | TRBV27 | CASSTSGGHRTYEQYF | TGTGCCAGCAGTACCTCTGGGGGACACAGAACCTACGAGCAGTACTTC
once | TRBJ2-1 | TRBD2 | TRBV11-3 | CASSLDVLAGLNEQFF | TGTGCCAGCAGCTTAGATGTACTAGCGGGATTAAATGAGCAGTTCTTC
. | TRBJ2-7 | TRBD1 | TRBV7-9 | CASSFQGDYEQYF | TGTGCCAGCAGCTTCCAGGGGGACTACGAGCAGTACTTC
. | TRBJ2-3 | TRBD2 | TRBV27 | CASRRDYPLSTDTQYF | TGTGCCAGCAGGCGGGACTACCCCCTTAGCACAGATACGCAGTATTTT
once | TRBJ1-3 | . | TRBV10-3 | CAISETVSGNTIYF | TGTGCCATCAGTGAAACGGTCTCTGGAAACACCATATATTTT
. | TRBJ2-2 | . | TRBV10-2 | CASIGGSGSGELFF | TGCGCCAGCATAGGAGGTAGTGGGTCCGGGGAGCTGTTTTTT
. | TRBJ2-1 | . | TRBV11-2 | CASSRGNYNEQFF | TGTGCCAGCAGCCGCGGGAACTACAATGAGCAGTTCTTC
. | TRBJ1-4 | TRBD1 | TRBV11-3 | CASSSSGQGGEKLFF | TGTGCCAGCAGCTCGTCCGGACAGGGAGGTGAAAAACTGTTTTTT
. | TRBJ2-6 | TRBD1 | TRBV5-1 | CASSWGGQGAGANVLTF | TGCGCCAGCAGTTGGGGGGGACAGGGCGCTGGGGCCAACGTCCTGACTTTC
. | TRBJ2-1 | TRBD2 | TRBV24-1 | CATSDSGTSGRYEQFF | TGTGCCACCAGTGATTCCGGGACTAGCGGGAGATATGAGCAGTTCTTC
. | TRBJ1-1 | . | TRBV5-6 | CASSFGRPPNTEAFF | TGTGCCAGCAGCTTTGGGCGCCCCCCGAACACTGAAGCTTTCTTT
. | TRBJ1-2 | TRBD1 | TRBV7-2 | CASSTTDTGQDNYGYTF | TGTGCCAGCAGCACAACTGATACAGGACAGGACAACTATGGCTACACCTTC
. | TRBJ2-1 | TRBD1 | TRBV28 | CASSGTVSEQFF | TGTGCCAGCAGCGGGACAGTCAGTGAGCAGTTCTTC
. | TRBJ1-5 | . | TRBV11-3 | CASSRQPNQPQHF | TGTGCCAGCAGTCGACAGCCGAATCAGCCCCAGCATTTT
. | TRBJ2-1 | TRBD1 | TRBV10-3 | CAISAVTGDEQFF | TGTGCCATCAGTGCGGTGACAGGGGATGAGCAGTTCTTC
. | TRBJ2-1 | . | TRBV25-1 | CASSLGGGYNEQFF | TGTGCCAGCAGTTTAGGAGGTGGATACAATGAGCAGTTCTTC
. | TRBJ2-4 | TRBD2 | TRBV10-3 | CAISPGLAAGDIQYF | TGTGCCATCAGCCCGGGACTAGCGGCCGGTGACATTCAGTACTTC
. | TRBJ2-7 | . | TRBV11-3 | CASSLEEVTYEQYF | TGTGCCAGCAGCTTGGAAGAGGTCACCTACGAGCAGTACTTC
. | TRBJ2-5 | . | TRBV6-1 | CASSERETQYF | TGTGCCAGCAGTGAGAGAGAGACCCAGTACTTC
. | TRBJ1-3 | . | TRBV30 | CAWEQSSGNTIYF | TGTGCCTGGGAACAGAGCTCTGGAAACACCATATATTTT
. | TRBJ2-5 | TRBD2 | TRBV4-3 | CASSQDTSAQETQYF | TGCGCCAGCAGCCAAGATACTAGCGCCCAAGAGACCCAGTACTTC
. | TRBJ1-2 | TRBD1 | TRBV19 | CASSITRDRDFYGYTF | TGTGCCAGTAGTATAACCCGGGACAGAGATTTCTATGGCTACACCTTC